This entry is about one T cell receptor beta chain. Its matching antigen is unknown. One junction end does not reproduce the germline sequence, and a read error may be involved. The CDR3 covers 9 residues. Looked up from germline, CDR1 is LNHDA and CDR2 is SQIVND (reference sequence). These data belong to a study of a mutant IDH1 vaccine in newly diagnosed glioma. TCRdb keeps only in-frame clones here, not all; method: immunoSEQ multiplex PCR. The table has roughly 11,000 clones, about four fifths seen once. Sample time point: week 47, end of study. Every vaccine dose comprised 300 ug of mutant IDH1 20-mer peptide plus topical imiquimod.

This chain uses TRBV19 with TRBJ2-7; 7 bases agree with TRBD1. The clonotype originates from a man younger than 45 with glioma. The sequencing used PBMCs, collected from a glioma patient whose treatment included an IDH1 peptide vaccine. CDR3 in amino acids: CASGQDRTF. CDR3 coding DNA: TGTGCCAGCGGACAGGACAGGACGTTC.